This T cell receptor (beta chain) derives from a study of T cell clusters in autoimmune cytopenias. One tube held mixed TRB-A and TRB-B primer pools for touch-down PCR. TCRdb re-called the multiplex PCR reads and catalogs CDR3 proteins one per entry, DNA excluded. The data show about 6,300 distinct CDR3 sequences, and the top ten clones hold approximately 8%. Per the germline V gene, CDR1 is MNHEY and CDR2 is SVGEGT. The CDR3 runs to 15 residues. TRB was amplified from about 270 ng of peripheral blood genomic DNA per sample. The data were also submitted as part of a second study, on T cell repertoires in aging, cancer and after chemotherapy. That paper adds: Donor ages fell into six groups from 30 or younger up to 70 or older. The full dataset contained roughly 9 million TCR reads. Age-matched healthy donors had significantly more diverse, less clonal blood TCR repertoires than untreated cancer patients.

The chain joins TRBV6-2 or TRBV6-3 to TRBJ2-3; the D gene TCRdb calls, TRBD1, cannot be checked with no DNA. Sequenced input: peripheral blood. The sequence derives from a human donor in good health. CDR3 sequence: CASSSPGQGTDTQYF.